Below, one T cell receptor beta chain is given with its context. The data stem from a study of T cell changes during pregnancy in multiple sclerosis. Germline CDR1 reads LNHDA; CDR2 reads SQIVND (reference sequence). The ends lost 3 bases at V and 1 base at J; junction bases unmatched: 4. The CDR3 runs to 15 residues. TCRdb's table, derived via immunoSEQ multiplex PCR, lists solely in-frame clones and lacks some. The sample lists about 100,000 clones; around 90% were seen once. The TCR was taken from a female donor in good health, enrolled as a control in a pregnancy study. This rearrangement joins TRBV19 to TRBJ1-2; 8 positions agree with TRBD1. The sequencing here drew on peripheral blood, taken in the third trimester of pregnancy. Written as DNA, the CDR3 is TGTGCCAGTAGTATGACAGGGGAGATTAACTATGGCTACACCTTC. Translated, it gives CASSMTGEINYGYTF.